The 22 T cell receptor beta chains given below trace back to one sample, sequenced in a study of cytomegalovirus exposure and HLA in healthy donors. PCR was performed using 60 Vbeta and 13 Jbeta primers. Assay used: immunoSEQ multiplex PCR; TCRdb lists only in-frame clones, some missing. The table shows approximately 170,000 clones, with 75% to 85% occurring only once. The sample comprised PBMCs. Receptors originate from a female donor in good health and CMV-seronegative.

This clone occurred once. The chain uses TRBV19 and TRBJ1-5; no clear D gene. V was shortened by 4 bases and J by 0 bases, with 7 bases between the two germline ends. Germline CDR1 reads LNHDA; CDR2 reads SQIVND (reference sequence). This CDR3 region has 14 residues. Here the CDR3 reads CASSRDGSNQPQHF. The CDR3 nucleotides are TGTGCCAGTAGTAGAGACGGTAGCAATCAGCCCCAGCATTTT.

This chain connects TRBV29-1 to TRBJ2-1, with 10 bases fitting TRBD2. Germline V gene data show CDR1 as SQVTM and CDR2 as ANQGSEA. V lost 6 bases to trimming and J lost 8 bases; unmatched junction nucleotides: 19. The CDR3 covers 17 residues. This chain's CDR3 is CSVAGTRVPSGSYEQFF. The CDR3 region has the DNA TGCAGCGTAGCCGGGACCAGGGTTCCTAGCGGGAGTTATGAGCAGTTCTTC.

The chain combines TRBV6-5 with TRBJ2-7; D possibly corresponds to TRBD2 (5 bases). CDR1 is MNHEY and CDR2 is SVGAGI in the germline V gene. The CDR3 extends over 13 amino acids. Trimming shortened V by 5 bases and J by 3 bases, and 11 bases separated the two germline ends. The CDR3 is CASSSGRDYEQYF. CDR3 in DNA: TGTGCCAGCAGTAGCGGACGGGACTACGAGCAGTACTTC.

The chain carries TRBV4-3 and TRBJ2-7; no firm D call. Germline CDR1 reads LGHNA; CDR2 reads YSLEER. The CDR3 contains 13 residues. V was shortened by 1 base and J by 4 bases, with 8 bases between the two germline ends. The CDR3 spells CASSQGTSYEQYF. CDR3 coding DNA: TGCGCCAGCAGCCAAGGCACTTCGTACGAGCAGTACTTC.

This chain joins TRBV4-3 and TRBJ1-2; D is possibly TRBD1 (5 bases). This CDR3 spans 15 amino acids. Germline V gene data show CDR1 as LGHNA and CDR2 as YSLEER. Trimming removed 1 base from V and 10 bases from J, with 19 bases in between. The CDR3 DNA is TGCGCCAGCAGCCAAGCGAAACACGGGAGAGGGGACTACACCTTC. Its protein product is CASSQAKHGRGDYTF.

The chain is built from TRBV29-1 and TRBJ1-1, with D possibly being TRBD1 (5 bases). Looked up from germline, CDR1 is SQVTM and CDR2 is ANQGSEA. This CDR3 spans 11 amino acids. V was cut by 6 bases and J by 5 bases, with 10 bases left in between. This CDR3 reads CSVATGTEAFF. In nucleotides, the CDR3 is TGCAGCGTAGCTACAGGTACTGAAGCTTTCTTT.

The V call is TRBV12-5, the J call TRBJ1-6; 7 nucleotides align to TRBD1. From germline, CDR1 is LGHNT and CDR2 FRNRAP. The CDR3 is 14 amino acids. With 6 bases clipped from V and 7 bases from J, the junction kept 6 bases outside the gene matches. The CDR3 coding sequence is TGTGCTAGTGGGCCCTGGGGACAGAATTCACCCCTCCACTTT. Translated: CASGPWGQNSPLHF.

The chain joins TRBV30 to TRBJ1-1, with 7 bases identical to TRBD1. The V segment lost 4 bases and the J segment 4 bases; nucleotides outside the gene matches: 9. This CDR3 is built from 14 residues. CDR1 is GTSNPN, CDR2 SVGIG, per germline (reference sequence). The CDR3 protein is CAWNRGALGTEAFF. CDR3 sequence (DNA): TGTGCCTGGAACAGGGGCGCCCTGGGCACTGAAGCTTTCTTT.

J is TRBJ1-2 and V is TRBV7-9; perhaps TRBD1 as D (5 bases). CDR1 SEHNR and CDR2 FQNEAQ come from the germline V gene (reference sequence). Trimming pared 8 bases from V and 4 bases from J, leaving 17 bases between. This CDR3 is built from 14 residues. The CDR3 protein is CASGTGGGGYGYTF. The CDR3, as DNA: TGTGCCAGCGGGACCGGGGGAGGCGGCTATGGCTACACCTTC. The variable domain in full, with the rest retrieved from reference TRBV7-9 and TRBJ1-2, is DTGVSQNPRHKITKRGQNVTFRCDPISEHNRLYWYRQTLGQGPEFLTYFQNEAQLEKSRLLSDRFSAERPKGSFSTLEIQRTEQGDSAMYLCASGTGGGGYGYTFGSGTRLTVV.

This clone has only a few counts. The J gene is TRBJ1-3, the V gene TRBV11-2; D is undetermined. This CDR3 has 17 residues. The germline CDR1 and CDR2 sequences are SGHAT and FQNNGV. Trimming removed 0 bases from V and 0 bases from J, with 12 bases in between. The CDR3 reads CASSLEPFPSSGNTIYF. The CDR3, as DNA: TGTGCCAGCAGCTTAGAGCCTTTCCCGAGCTCTGGAAACACCATATATTTT.

This clone turned up a few times. Compared with germline, one end of the junction differs, possibly owing to a read error. This rearrangement joins TRBV7-3 to TRBJ2-2, with D uncertain. The CDR3 runs to 14 residues. CDR1 is SGHTA and CDR2 is FQGTGA in the germline V gene. CDR3 nucleotide sequence: TGTACCAGCAGCTTAATGTCCGGCACCGGGGAGCTGTTTTTT. It translates to CTSSLMSGTGELFF.

This clone has only a few counts. The chain carries TRBV4-2 and TRBJ2-7; tentative D call: TRBD1 (5 bases). CDR3 size: 14 residues. Germline lookup yields CDR1 LGHNA and CDR2 YNFKEQ. V was trimmed by 4 bases and J by 6 bases, leaving 16 bases between them. CDR3 bases: TGTGCCAGCAGCCGAGACTCAGGGATAAGCGAGCAGTACTTC. Amino acids: CASSRDSGISEQYF.

The V gene is TRBV11-3, the J gene TRBJ2-1; 9 bases are shared with TRBD1. Trimming cost V 1 base and J 1 base; bases outside gene matches: 2. Germline V CDR1 and CDR2: SGHNT, YENEEA. The CDR3 totals 16 residues. In DNA form, the CDR3 reads TGTGCCAGCAGCTTAGTAGGGACAGGGTCCTACAATGAGCAGTTCTTC. This codes for CASSLVGTGSYNEQFF.

The chain is built from TRBV18 and TRBJ1-2, with a tentative D call TRBD1 (6 bases). This CDR3 spans 12 amino acids. Germline V CDR1 and CDR2: KGHSH, LQKENI. V lost 2 bases and J 10 bases, leaving 11 bases between the germline ends. The CDR3 sequence: CASSPSDRYYTF. CDR3 bases: TGTGCCAGCTCACCATCCGACAGGTACTACACCTTC.

This chain joins TRBV28 and TRBJ2-1, with 9 bases matching TRBD2. CDR1 and CDR2 (germline): MDHEN, SYDVKM. The trim removed 6 bases at V and 3 bases at J, leaving 6 bases unmatched. The CDR3 sequence is 15 residues long. The CDR3 loop is CASSPSGGLYNEQFF. In DNA form, the CDR3 reads TGTGCCAGCAGCCCAAGCGGGGGGCTCTACAATGAGCAGTTCTTC.

The chain has TRBV19 and TRBJ1-5; weak D call: TRBD1 (5 bases). The V end was cut by 5 bases, the J end by 3 bases, with 20 bases between. Germline CDR1 reads LNHDA; CDR2 reads SQIVND (reference sequence). The CDR3 has 17 amino acids. The DNA of the CDR3 is TGTGCCAGTAGTTCCCTCGGCGGATCAGGGTTCAATCAGCCCCAGCATTTT. This encodes CASSSLGGSGFNQPQHF.

This chain links TRBV30 with TRBJ1-2; tentatively, D is TRBD1 (5 bases). The CDR3 length is 12 residues. Trimming pared 2 bases from V and 8 bases from J, leaving 12 bases between. Germline V gene sequence: CDR1 GTSNPN, CDR2 SVGIG (reference sequence). The CDR3 DNA is TGTGCCTGGAGTACAGGCGTGGGGGGCTACACCTTC. Encoded protein: CAWSTGVGGYTF.

V and J are TRBV30 and TRBJ2-1, with 7 bases lining up with TRBD2. The V gene's germline CDR1 is GTSNPN and CDR2 SVGIG (reference sequence). With V trimmed by 3 bases and J by 9 bases, 5 bases remained unmatched. The CDR3 is 12 residues long. The CDR3 nucleotides are TGTGCCTGGAGATTGGGGGGGAGTGAGCAGTTCTTC. Protein sequence: CAWRLGGSEQFF.

This chain links TRBV4-1 with TRBJ2-7; TRBD2 matches at 10 bases. This CDR3 region has 15 residues. Germline loops: CDR1 MGHRA, CDR2 YSYEKL. The junction had 7 bases not matched to a gene; V was cut back by 4 bases and J by 4 bases. The CDR3 loop reads CASSRTGTSEYEQYF. CDR3 coding DNA: TGCGCCAGCAGCCGCACCGGGACTAGCGAATACGAGCAGTACTTC.

The chain recombines TRBV29-1 with TRBJ2-7, with 13 positions matching TRBD2. V shed 6 bases and J 2 bases; nucleotides not matched to a gene: 1. This CDR3 contains 13 residues. The germline V gene encodes CDR1 SQVTM and CDR2 ANQGSEA. The CDR3 region has the DNA TGCAGCGTGGGACTAGCGGGACCCTACGAGCAGTACTTC. Translating it yields CSVGLAGPYEQYF.

The chain links TRBV27 to TRBJ2-5; 10 nucleotides line up with TRBD1. There are 15 residues in the CDR3. With V trimmed by 3 bases and J by 5 bases, 6 bases remained unmatched. The germline CDR1 and CDR2 sequences are MNHEY and SMNVEV (reference sequence). DNA of the CDR3: TGTGCCAGCAGTTTCCGGGGACAGGGGTGGGAGACCCAGTACTTC. Encoded protein: CASSFRGQGWETQYF.

The chain carries TRBV7-7 and TRBJ2-1; TRBD1 is a possible D gene (6 bases). Germline V CDR1 and CDR2: SSHAT, FNYEAQ (reference sequence). The CDR3 length is 13 residues. V lost 1 base and J 8 bases, leaving 9 bases between the germline ends. CDR3 residues: CASSLDRDHEQFF. For the CDR3, the DNA is TGTGCCAGCAGCTTAGACAGGGACCATGAGCAGTTCTTC.